A single sample gave rise to the 5 T cell receptor beta chains below, sequenced in a study of cytomegalovirus exposure and HLA in healthy donors. Amplification used 60 Vbeta primers and 13 Jbeta primers. The repertoire was sequenced with immunoSEQ multiplex PCR; TCRdb's copy has only in-frame clones and lacks some. The sample includes a few hundred thousand clones, over 75% of them seen just once. Sequencing used PBMCs. These receptors all come from a girl aged 2-9 years in good health and CMV-seronegative.

This chain connects TRBV28 to TRBJ1-5; 9 bases are shared with TRBD1. The CDR3 runs to 15 residues. J lost 4 bases, V lost 3 bases, and 4 bases had no gene match. The germline gives CDR1 MDHEN, CDR2 SYDVKM. The CDR3 region has the DNA TGTGCCAGCAGTTTTGGGGACAGGGAGAATCAGCCCCAGCATTTT. Translated: CASSFGDRENQPQHF. The whole variable domain, filled in from reference TRBV28 and TRBJ1-5, reads DVKVTQSSRYLVKRTGEKVFLECVQDMDHENMFWYRQDPGLGLRLIYFSYDVKMKEKGDIPEGYSVSREKKERFSLILESASTNQTSMYLCASSFGDRENQPQHFGDGTRLSIL.

The chain employs TRBV5-5 and TRBJ1-1, with 9 positions matching TRBD1. The length of the CDR3 is 16 residues. In germline, CDR1 is SGHKS, CDR2 YYEKEE (reference sequence). With V trimmed by 0 bases and J by 5 bases, 8 bases remained unmatched. CDR3 DNA sequence: TGTGCCAGCAGCTTGGCTACAGGGGGCATAGGAACTGAAGCTTTCTTT. Translating it yields CASSLATGGIGTEAFF.

Only a few counts were recorded for this clone. V is TRBV27 and J is TRBJ1-2, with D possibly matching TRBD1 (5 bases). V was clipped by 3 bases and J by 5 bases, with 13 bases between them. This CDR3 has 14 amino acids. Germline V gives CDR1 MNHEY, CDR2 SMNVEV (reference sequence). CDR3 loop: CASSFRGGGYGYTF. CDR3 nucleotides: TGTGCCAGCAGTTTTAGGGGCGGAGGGTATGGCTACACCTTC.

The genes are TRBV18 and TRBJ1-1, with TRBD1 identical over 8 bases. Trimming at V came to 2 bases and at J to 5 bases, leaving 7 bases not matched to a gene. Germline V lookup: CDR1 KGHSH, CDR2 LQKENI. The CDR3 totals 15 residues. CDR3 DNA: TGTGCCAGCTCACCAGCGACAGGGGCAAAGACTGAAGCTTTCTTT. It translates to CASSPATGAKTEAFF.

The V and J genes are TRBV19 and TRBJ2-3; possibly TRBD2 for D (7 bases). CDR1 and CDR2 (germline): LNHDA, SQIVND (reference sequence). The CDR3 runs 13 residues. Trimming shortened V by 8 bases and J by 4 bases, and 13 bases separated the two germline ends. The CDR3 bases are TGTGCCAGTCTGGGGGGGGCCCCAGATACGCAGTATTTT. Its translation: CASLGGAPDTQYF.